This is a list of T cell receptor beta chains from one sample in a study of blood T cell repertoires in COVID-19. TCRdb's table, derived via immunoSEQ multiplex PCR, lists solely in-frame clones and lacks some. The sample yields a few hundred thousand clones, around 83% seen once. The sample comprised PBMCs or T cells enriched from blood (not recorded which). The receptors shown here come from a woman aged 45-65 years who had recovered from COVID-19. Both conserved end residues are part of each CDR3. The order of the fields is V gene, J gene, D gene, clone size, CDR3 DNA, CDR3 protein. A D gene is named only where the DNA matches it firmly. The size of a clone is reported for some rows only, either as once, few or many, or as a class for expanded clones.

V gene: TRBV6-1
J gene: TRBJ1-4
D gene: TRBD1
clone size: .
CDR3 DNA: TGTGCCAGCAGTGAAGCGGGTAGGACAGGCGGGTTTACTTTT
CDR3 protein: CASSEAGRTGGFTF

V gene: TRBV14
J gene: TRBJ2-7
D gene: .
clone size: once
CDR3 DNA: TGTGCCAGCAGCCAAAACCCCTATCCCTACGAGCAGTACTTC
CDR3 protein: CASSQNPYPYEQYF

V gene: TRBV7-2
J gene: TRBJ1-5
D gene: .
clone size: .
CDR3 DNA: TGTGCCAGCAGCTTGGAGGACAGCCGCAATCAGCCCCAGCATTTT
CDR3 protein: CASSLEDSRNQPQHF

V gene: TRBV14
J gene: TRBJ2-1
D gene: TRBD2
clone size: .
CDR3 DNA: TGTGCCAGCAGCTTTTCTAGCGGGACCTACAATGAGCAGTTCTTC
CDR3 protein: CASSFSSGTYNEQFF

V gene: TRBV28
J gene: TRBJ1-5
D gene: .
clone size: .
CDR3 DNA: TGTGCCAGCAGTTCCGCAGGGTCCAATCAGCCCCAGCATTTT
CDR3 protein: CASSSAGSNQPQHF

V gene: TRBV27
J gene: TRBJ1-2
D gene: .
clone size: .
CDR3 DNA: TGTGCCAGCAGTTTATCAGACCCGCAAATCAGATATGCGATCCTGGAGGTTGGCTACACCTTC
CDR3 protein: CASSLSDPQIRYAILEVGYTF

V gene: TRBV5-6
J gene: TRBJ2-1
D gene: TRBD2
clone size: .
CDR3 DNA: TGTGCCAGCAGCCCGGCGGGAGGGAATGAGCAGTTCTTC
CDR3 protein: CASSPAGGNEQFF

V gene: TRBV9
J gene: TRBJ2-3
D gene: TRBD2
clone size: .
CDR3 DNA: TGTGCCAGCAGCGCGGGAGGGGGGCGCGTCGCAGATACGCAGTATTTT
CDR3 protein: CASSAGGGRVADTQYF

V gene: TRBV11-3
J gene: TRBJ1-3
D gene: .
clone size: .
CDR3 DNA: TGTGCCAGCAGCTTTGAGGCAGGGGCTGGAAACACCATATATTTT
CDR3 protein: CASSFEAGAGNTIYF

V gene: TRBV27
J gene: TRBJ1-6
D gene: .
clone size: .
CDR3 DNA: TGTGCCAGCAGTTTTATGGGGTCGGGGAATTCACCCCTCCACTTT
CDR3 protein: CASSFMGSGNSPLHF

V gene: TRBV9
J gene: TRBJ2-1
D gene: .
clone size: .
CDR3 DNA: TGTGCCAGCGGGAGCGACCGGCGCTCCTACAATGAGCAGTTCTTC
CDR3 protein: CASGSDRRSYNEQFF

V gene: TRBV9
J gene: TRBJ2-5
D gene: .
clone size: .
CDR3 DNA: TGTGCCAGCAGCGTCCGGGACACCTCGTACCAAGAGACCCAGTACTTC
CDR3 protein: CASSVRDTSYQETQYF

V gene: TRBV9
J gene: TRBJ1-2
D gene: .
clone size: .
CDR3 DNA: TGTGCCAGCAGCGTTGCCGGGACACCTGGCTACACCTTC
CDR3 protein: CASSVAGTPGYTF

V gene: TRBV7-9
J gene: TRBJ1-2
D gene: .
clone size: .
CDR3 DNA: TGTGCCAGCAGCTTAACACGGCAGGGTGGAAACTATGGCTACACCTTC
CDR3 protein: CASSLTRQGGNYGYTF

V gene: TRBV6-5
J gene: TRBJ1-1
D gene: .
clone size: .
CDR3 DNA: TGTGCCAGCTCCTCAGGTCGACAGAACACTGAAGCTTTCTTT
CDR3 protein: CASSSGRQNTEAFF

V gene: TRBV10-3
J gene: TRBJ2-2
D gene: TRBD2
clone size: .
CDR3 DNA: TGTGCCATCAGGGCCGGGACTAGCGGCACCGGGGAGCTGTTTTTT
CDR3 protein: CAIRAGTSGTGELFF

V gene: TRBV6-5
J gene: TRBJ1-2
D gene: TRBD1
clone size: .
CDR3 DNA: TGTGCCAGCAGACAACAGGGGACGAGGGGCTATGGCTACACCTTC
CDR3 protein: CASRQQGTRGYGYTF

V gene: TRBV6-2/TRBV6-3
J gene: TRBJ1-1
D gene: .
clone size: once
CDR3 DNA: TGTGCCAGCAGTTATGAAACGAGGAGCACTGAAGCTTTCTTT
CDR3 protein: CASSYETRSTEAFF